This entry lists 22 T cell receptor beta chains sequenced from one sample in a study of graft-versus-host responses after intestinal transplantation. Researchers processed graft tissue to release intraepithelial and lamina propria lymphocytes. Sequencing used immunoSEQ multiplex PCR; TCRdb keeps in-frame clones, though not all of them. The data show about 15,000 clones, with around 70% seen just once and roughly 3.8% held by the top ten. This sample comprised ileum tissue, obtained 14 days after transplant. These receptors were taken from a human patient who received an intestinal transplant, so some T cells may come from the graft donor.

The chain has TRBV19 and TRBJ2-3, with 13 bases identical to TRBD2. Per germline, CDR1 LNHDA and CDR2 SQIVND (reference sequence). V shed 5 bases and J 5 bases; nucleotides not matched to a gene: 4. This CDR3 region has 15 residues. The CDR3 sequence is CASSSTSGRIDTQYF. CDR3 nucleotide sequence: TGTGCCAGTAGTTCGACTAGCGGGAGGATAGATACGCAGTATTTT.

The genes are TRBV18 and TRBJ2-7; the D is unclear. The V gene lost 3 bases and the J gene lost 2 bases, with 8 bases spanning the gap. The CDR3 totals 13 residues. The V gene's germline CDR1 is KGHSH and CDR2 LQKENI. The CDR3 bases are TGTGCCAGCTCACCCCAGGTTGCCTACGAGCAGTACTTC. Amino acid sequence: CASSPQVAYEQYF.

This chain connects TRBV6-1 to TRBJ1-1, with D uncertain. Germline V gene data show CDR1 as MNHNS and CDR2 as SASEGT. The V end lost 5 bases, the J end lost 6 bases, and 10 bases lay between the germline ends. This CDR3 has 12 residues. The CDR3 reads CASSFPRPEAFF. The DNA for the CDR3 is TGTGCCAGCAGTTTTCCCCGCCCTGAAGCTTTCTTT.

This sequence joins TRBV7-9 and TRBJ2-7, with D tentatively TRBD2 (6 bases). CDR3 length equals 11 residues. Trimming shortened V by 10 bases and J by 7 bases, and 14 bases separated the two germline ends. From germline, CDR1 is SEHNR and CDR2 FQNEAQ (reference sequence). The CDR3 region is CATSGGLEQYF. Here the CDR3 DNA reads TGTGCCACCTCTGGAGGGCTTGAGCAGTACTTC.

This clone was seen only a few times. V and J are TRBV27 and TRBJ2-2; D gene ambiguous. The CDR3 has 16 amino acids. Trimming removed 5 bases at V and 1 base at J, with 14 bases between. From germline, CDR1 is MNHEY and CDR2 SMNVEV (reference sequence). The DNA for the CDR3 is TGTGCCAGCAGTGAACGGGCCAGGCTGAACACCGGGGAGCTGTTTTTT. It translates to CASSERARLNTGELFF.

This clone was counted between two and nine times. The CDR3 loop is CASREAGGNTEAFF. The DNA for the CDR3 is TGTGCCAGCAGGGAGGCGGGTGGGAACACTGAAGCTTTCTTT. The rearrangement joins TRBV7-9 to TRBJ1-1; D not resolved. Deletions cut 6 bases from V and 1 base from J, with 12 bases between. The length of the CDR3 is 14 residues. Germline V CDR1 and CDR2: SEHNR, FQNEAQ (reference sequence).

This clone was counted once. The CDR3: CASSVGEVYEQYF. The CDR3 nucleotides read TGTGCCAGCAGTGTCGGGGAGGTCTACGAGCAGTACTTC. The chain has TRBV2 and TRBJ2-7; D is perhaps TRBD2 (6 bases). Germline CDR1 is SNHLY and CDR2 is FYNNEI. Trimming cost V 4 bases and J 3 bases, with 10 bases left between them. The CDR3 extends over 13 amino acids.

This chain joins TRBV4-1 and TRBJ2-7; D is tentatively TRBD1 or TRBD2 (6 bases each). V lost 4 bases and J lost 4, with 20 bases in between. CDR1 is MGHRA, CDR2 YSYEKL, per germline. The CDR3 covers 16 residues. CDR3 DNA: TGCGCCAGCAGCCGGGGGGCCGACAGAAACCCTTACGAGCAGTACTTC. This encodes CASSRGADRNPYEQYF.

This clone appeared a single time. This sequence joins TRBV7-9 and TRBJ2-5; D is unresolved. V lost 4 bases to trimming and J lost 1 base, with 13 bases between them. The germline V gene encodes CDR1 SEHNR and CDR2 FQNEAQ (reference sequence). CDR3 length equals 15 residues. The CDR3 bases are TGTGCCAGCAGCTACTACGCCAGGTTCCAAGAGACCCAGTACTTC. It encodes CASSYYARFQETQYF.

The chain employs TRBV7-9 and TRBJ1-4; D gene unclear. Trimming removed 1 base from V and 1 base from J, with 4 bases in between. Germline-derived CDR1 and CDR2 are SEHNR and FQNEAQ (reference sequence). CDR3 length equals 14 residues. The chain's CDR3 is CASSLGVTNEKLFF. In nucleotides, the CDR3 is TGTGCCAGCAGCTTAGGCGTAACTAATGAAAAACTGTTTTTT.

The chain couples TRBV5-1 to TRBJ2-3, with 7 bases matching TRBD1. The V segment lost 5 bases and the J segment 2 bases; nucleotides outside the gene matches: 8. CDR1 and CDR2 (germline): SGHRS, YFSETQ. The CDR3 length is 15 residues. CDR3 coding DNA: TGCGCCAGCAGTCCGAGGGGGCCGGCCACAGATACGCAGTATTTT. This sequence encodes CASSPRGPATDTQYF.

The chain uses TRBV7-9 and TRBJ1-5; D unresolved. CDR1 is SEHNR and CDR2 is FQNEAQ in the germline V gene (reference sequence). V was trimmed by 1 base and J by 0 bases, leaving 10 bases between them. The CDR3 spans 16 residues. In nucleotides, the CDR3 is TGTGCCAGCAGCTTAGTGTGGGGTAATAGCAATCAGCCCCAGCATTTT. Translation: CASSLVWGNSNQPQHF.

The rearrangement links TRBV2 to TRBJ2-5; D remains ambiguous. Trimming pared 7 bases from V and 2 bases from J, leaving 11 bases between. The CDR3 is made up of 13 amino acids. Germline assignment: CDR1 SNHLY and CDR2 FYNNEI. The chain's CDR3 is CASKGSRQETQYF. CDR3 in DNA: TGTGCCAGCAAAGGGTCTCGGCAAGAGACCCAGTACTTC.

This clone occurred a few times. The chain links TRBV27 to TRBJ1-5, with D maybe TRBD1 (5 bases). Deletions cut 2 bases from V and 9 bases from J, with 11 bases between. Per germline, CDR1 MNHEY and CDR2 SMNVEV (reference sequence). The CDR3 spans 13 residues. The CDR3 is CASSLGHRTPQHF. DNA of the CDR3: TGTGCCAGCAGTTTAGGACACAGGACGCCCCAGCATTTT.

This clone was detected once. The rearrangement joins TRBV5-4 to TRBJ2-1; 7 bases are a match to TRBD1. CDR3 length equals 14 residues. The germline gives CDR1 SGHNT, CDR2 YYREEE (reference sequence). Germline trimming cut 4 bases from V and 0 bases from J; bases unmatched to any gene: 1. The CDR3 nucleotides are TGTGCCAGCAGCCGGGACAGCTCCTACAATGAGCAGTTCTTC. Protein sequence: CASSRDSSYNEQFF.

The J gene is TRBJ1-2, the V gene TRBV5-6; no clear D. This CDR3 spans 13 amino acids. Germline V gene data show CDR1 as SGHDT and CDR2 as YYEEEE. Deletions cut 7 bases from V and 5 bases from J, with 15 bases between. The CDR3 sequence: CASHPGLEYGYTF. The CDR3 DNA reads as TGTGCCAGCCATCCAGGATTGGAGTATGGCTACACCTTC.

The V and J genes are TRBV5-1 and TRBJ2-3; TRBD2 aligns across 12 bases. Germline loops: CDR1 SGHRS, CDR2 YFSETQ. The J segment lost 1 base and the V segment lost 0 bases, leaving 0 bases of the junction unmatched. The CDR3 covers 16 residues. DNA for the CDR3: TGCGCCAGCAGCTTGGCTAGCGGGGGGGGCACAGATACGCAGTATTTT. Its protein is CASSLASGGGTDTQYF.

This sequence joins TRBV28 and TRBJ2-1; TRBD1 aligns across 12 bases. V shed 5 bases and J 5 bases; nucleotides not matched to a gene: 13. Germline values: CDR1 MDHEN, CDR2 SYDVKM. The CDR3 runs to 18 residues. CDR3 sequence reads: CASSPSGQGAFFDNEQFF. CDR3 nucleotide sequence: TGTGCCAGCAGTCCCTCGGGACAGGGGGCATTTTTCGACAATGAGCAGTTCTTC.

The rearrangement joins TRBV19 to TRBJ2-5, with D uncertain. The V gene's germline CDR1 is LNHDA and CDR2 SQIVND (reference sequence). The V end was cut by 4 bases, the J end by 2 bases, with 11 bases between. CDR3 length equals 14 residues. The CDR3 sequence: CASSRAQAQETQYF. The CDR3 DNA reads TGTGCCAGTAGTAGGGCTCAGGCGCAAGAGACCCAGTACTTC.

The genes are TRBV19 and TRBJ1-2, with D uncertain. In germline, CDR1 is LNHDA, CDR2 SQIVND (reference sequence). The CDR3 runs 14 residues. The germline V and J ends were trimmed by 3 bases and 6 bases, with 14 bases remaining between them. The CDR3 bases are TGTGCCAGTAGTATCCCGAGCCCCTCCCATGGCTACACCTTC. Its translation is CASSIPSPSHGYTF.

The J gene is TRBJ1-6, the V gene TRBV2; tentative D call: TRBD1 (5 bases). V was trimmed by 5 bases and J by 6 bases, leaving 11 bases between them. Germline V gene data show CDR1 as SNHLY and CDR2 as FYNNEI. This CDR3 comprises 14 residues. The CDR3 is CASSLGQGNSPLHF. DNA of the CDR3: TGTGCCAGCAGTTTAGGGCAGGGTAATTCACCCCTCCACTTT.

The chain carries TRBV7-2 and TRBJ2-1, with 13 bases that match TRBD2. Per germline, CDR1 SGHTA and CDR2 FQGNSA. J was trimmed by 12 bases and V by 4 bases; bases with no gene match: 9. There are 15 residues in the CDR3. The CDR3 here is CASSSTGLAGKSQFF. CDR3 DNA: TGTGCCAGCAGCTCTACGGGACTAGCGGGGAAATCGCAGTTCTTC.